This TCR beta chain was sequenced in a study of regulatory T cells in long-lasting Graves disease. The study, taken as a whole, reports: Graves' patients with persistent disease showed TCR diversity lower than patients newly diagnosed.

Deletions cut 2 bases from V and 4 bases from J, with 17 bases between. The CDR3 consists of 16 residues. Germline values: CDR1 MNHEY, CDR2 SMNVEV (reference sequence). Time point noted: newly diagnosed GD, antithyroid drugs for less than 3 months. From PBMCs, RNA was extracted and then used to make the TCR library. Combining iRepertoire HTBI primers with Arm-PCR of CDR3 regions, the authors built TCR beta libraries. TCRdb passed the multiplex PCR reads through MiXCR, listing each CDR3 protein once. The data hold about 400,000 distinct CDR3 sequences, with about 16% observed a single time. This clonotype has a count of ten or more. The antigen remains undetermined.

The V and J genes are TRBV27 and TRBJ1-1; a weak D match, TRBD1 (6 bases). This sequence originates from a female donor with Graves disease. The sample here was peripheral blood mononuclear cells (PBMCs), taken at new diagnosis, from a patient treated with antithyroid drugs. CDR3 sequence: CASSLTGLGVGTEAFF. In DNA, the CDR3 is TGTGCCAGCAGTTTAACAGGGTTGGGAGTGGGCACTGAAGCTTTCTTT.